This T cell receptor beta chain was captured by sequencing in a study of blood T cell repertoires in COVID-19 (TCRdb year 2020). A note on the overall study: Collaborator samples came from the United States, Italy and Spain and covered acute and convalescent phases of COVID-19. The prospective study material was composed of cDNA or gDNA derived from T cells, B-cell-depleted T cells, or PBMCs. Nearly every sample came with metadata listing a de-identified subject ID, COVID-19 status, age in years and sex. HLA class I and class II types, where available, came from metadata supplied by the sample provider rather than from assay-based typing. The dataset comprised deeply sampled blood TCRbeta repertoires from subjects exposed to, actively infected with, or recovered from COVID-19. Samples were obtained from the ongoing ImmuneRACE study (first 160 participants) and from 1,254 subjects provided by 6 global collaborators. The repertoires were released in a freely available public database meant as a resource for research on the immune response to SARS-CoV-2.

Collaborating institutions collected whole blood in K2EDTA tubes following their own protocols. For TCRbeta analysis, collaborators shipped samples as frozen whole blood, isolated PBMCs, or DNA extracted from either of those sample types. TCRbeta CDR3 regions were amplified from genomic DNA by means of the immunoSEQ Assay, a bias-controlled multiplex PCR. As for the authors' bioinformatics: The number of nucleated cells in each sample was estimated by amplification of reference gene primers within the assay. To quantify the absolute abundance of each unique TCRbeta CDR3 rearrangement, sequence reads were collapsed and filtered. For each sample, productive Simpson clonality was calculated as the square root of Simpson's diversity index across productive rearrangements. Held by TCRdb, this immuneACCESS table contains in-frame sequences only and omits some clones. Under half of the omission traces to an unresolved V gene where checked; the cause of the rest is unknown. The V and J calls and the clone size are those of that table, but D and trimming were determined from the DNA. The sample has roughly 130,000 clones on record, approximately 84% of them singletons. Approximately 2% of the sample rests with the top ten.

Points on this clone: Its target antigen remains unknown. Base qualities are missing; no much larger clone stands one base away.

Overall study outcomes, separate from this receptor: Clinical and demographic metadata were provided uncurated, with the amount varying by source and participant.

The TCR comes from a man between 65 and 85 years old with acute or convalescent COVID-19. The sequencing input was peripheral blood.

For the CDR3, the sequence is CASSGPHPQQFF. The nucleotide sequence reads TGTGCCAGCAGTGGGCCCCACCCTCAGCAGTTCTTC. The chain is assembled from TRBV2 and TRBJ2-1, with no confidently assigned D gene. Including cysteine and phenylalanine, the CDR3 has 12 amino acids. The sequence is cut down to CDR3 DNA, 36 bases in frame from base 1. Reading the germline V gene gives CDR1 SNHLY and CDR2 FYNNEI. At the junction V is shortened by 4 bases and J by 11 bases, with 12 bases in between.